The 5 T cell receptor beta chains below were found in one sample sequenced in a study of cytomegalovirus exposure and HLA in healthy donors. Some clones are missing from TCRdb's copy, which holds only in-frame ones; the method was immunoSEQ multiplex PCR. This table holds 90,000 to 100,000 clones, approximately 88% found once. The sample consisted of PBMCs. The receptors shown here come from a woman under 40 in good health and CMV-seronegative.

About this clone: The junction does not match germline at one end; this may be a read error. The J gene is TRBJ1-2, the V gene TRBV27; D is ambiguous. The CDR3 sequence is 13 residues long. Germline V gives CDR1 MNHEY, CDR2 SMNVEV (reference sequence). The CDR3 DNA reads TGTACCAGCAGTTTGGGCGAGAACTATGGCTACACCTTC. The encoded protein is CTSSLGENYGYTF.

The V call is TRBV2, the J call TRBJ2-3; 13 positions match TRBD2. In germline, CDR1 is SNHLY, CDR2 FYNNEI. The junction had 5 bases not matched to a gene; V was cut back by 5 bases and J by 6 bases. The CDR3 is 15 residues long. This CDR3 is CASSRTSGGRDTQYF. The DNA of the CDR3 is TGTGCCAGCAGTCGGACTAGCGGGGGCCGGGATACGCAGTATTTT.

CDR3 residues: CASSFQGVGGYAEAFF. DNA for the CDR3: TGTGCCAGCAGCTTCCAGGGGGTGGGTGGGTACGCTGAAGCTTTCTTT. V and J are TRBV7-3 and TRBJ1-1; 7 nucleotides match TRBD1. The CDR3 is made up of 16 amino acids. The germline V gene has CDR1 SGHTA and CDR2 FQGTGA. V lost 3 bases, J lost 6 bases, and 13 bases stayed unmatched.

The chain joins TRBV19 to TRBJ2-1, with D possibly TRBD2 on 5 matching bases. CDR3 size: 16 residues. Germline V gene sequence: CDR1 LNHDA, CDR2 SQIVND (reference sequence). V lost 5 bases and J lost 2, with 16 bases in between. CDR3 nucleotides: TGTGCCAGTAGTTACACGGGGATACCCCCCTACAATGAGCAGTTCTTC. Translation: CASSYTGIPPYNEQFF.

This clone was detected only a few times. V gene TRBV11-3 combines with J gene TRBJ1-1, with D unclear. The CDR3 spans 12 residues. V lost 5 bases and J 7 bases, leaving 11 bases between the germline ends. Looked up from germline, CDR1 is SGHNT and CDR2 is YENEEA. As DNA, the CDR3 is TGTGCCAGCAGCAACGAGGGTGGTGAAGCTTTCTTT. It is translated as CASSNEGGEAFF. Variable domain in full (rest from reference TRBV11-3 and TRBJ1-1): EAGVVQSPRYKIIEKKQPVAFWCNPISGHNTLYWYLQNLGQGPELLIRYENEEAVDDSQLPKDRFSAERLKGVDSTLKIQPAELGDSAVYLCASSNEGGEAFFGQGTRLTVV.